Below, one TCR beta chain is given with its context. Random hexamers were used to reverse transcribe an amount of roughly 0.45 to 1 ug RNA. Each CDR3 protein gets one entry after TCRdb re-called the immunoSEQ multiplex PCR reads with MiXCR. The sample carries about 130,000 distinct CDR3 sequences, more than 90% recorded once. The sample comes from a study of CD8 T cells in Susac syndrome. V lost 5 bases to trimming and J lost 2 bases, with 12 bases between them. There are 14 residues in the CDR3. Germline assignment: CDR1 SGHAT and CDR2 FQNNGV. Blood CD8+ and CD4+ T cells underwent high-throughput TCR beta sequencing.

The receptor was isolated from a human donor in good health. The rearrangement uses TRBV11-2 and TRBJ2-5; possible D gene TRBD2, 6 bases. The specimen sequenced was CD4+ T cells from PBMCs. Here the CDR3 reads CASSRAGGQETQYF. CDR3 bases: TGTGCCAGCAGCCGGGCTGGAGGGCAAGAGACCCAGTACTTC.